What follows is one T cell receptor (beta chain) and its context. Its antigen is unknown. This was the immunoSEQ v3 assay. Survey-level samples got 1.5 million to 2.5 million read pairs; deep-level samples got roughly 5-6 million. Here immunoSEQ multiplex PCR was the method, and the copy in TCRdb shows in-frame clones only, minus some. The data contain 16,000 or so clones, around 70% of them singletons. This entry comes from a study of TIL therapy for anti-PD-1-resistant metastatic lung cancer. Study-level information: Tumors carried a median around 1.4 non-synonymous mutations per megabase. Study findings and constraints: Infused TIL clonotypes partially replaced the baseline blood repertoire, then decayed over months.

Time point indicated: pre-treatment sample, taken before nivolumab and TIL therapy. Adults with stage 4 NSCLC were enrolled in a phase I trial. CDR1 LNHNV and CDR2 YYDKDF come from the germline V gene (reference sequence). This CDR3 is built from 15 residues. V dropped 0 bases and J dropped 4; count of bases not matched to a gene: 0. Specimen: blood, collected at baseline. The genes are TRBV15 and TRBJ2-3; 11 bases match TRBD2. The source is a person aged 25-85 years with non-small cell lung cancer. In nucleotides, the CDR3 is TGTGCCACCAGCAGAGATAGCGGGGGGGCAGATACGCAGTATTTT. Amino acid sequence: CATSRDSGGADTQYF.